These 13 T cell receptor beta chains originate from one sample sequenced in a study of T cell responses to AZD1222 COVID-19 vaccine. The protocol was immunoSEQ multiplex PCR, while the TCRdb copy is restricted to in-frame clones and leaves out a portion. The data hold more than 95,000 clones, with 70% to 90% observed a single time. Sequences were derived from peripheral blood, sampled on day 0 of MenACWY control vaccination. These receptors came from an adult in good health.

The chain recombines TRBV7-6 with TRBJ2-3, with TRBD2 matching 8 bases. The CDR3 sequence is 13 residues long. Germline trimming cut 5 bases from V and 6 bases from J; bases unmatched to any gene: 4. Per the germline V gene, CDR1 is SGHVS and CDR2 is FNYEAQ. CDR3 sequence reads: CASSLGTRDTQYF. CDR3 nucleotide sequence: TGTGCCAGCAGCCTTGGGACTAGGGATACGCAGTATTTT. Supplemented by reference TRBV7-6 and TRBJ2-3, the full variable domain reads GAGVSQSPRYKVTKRGQDVALRCDPISGHVSLYWYRQALGQGPEFLTYFNYEAQQDKSGLPNDRFSAERPEGSISTLTIQRTEQRDSAMYRCASSLGTRDTQYFGPGTRLTVL.

V and J are TRBV19 and TRBJ1-2, with D maybe TRBD1 (5 bases). V shed 3 bases and J shed 2 bases, with 16 bases lying between them. CDR1 and CDR2 (germline): LNHDA, SQIVND (reference sequence). The CDR3 covers 16 residues. The CDR3 coding sequence is TGTGCCAGTAGTATCCCCGGACACCTTCAAAACTATGGCTACACCTTC. Its protein product is CASSIPGHLQNYGYTF.

The chain joins TRBV5-5 to TRBJ1-1; D remains ambiguous. Germline CDR1 and CDR2: SGHKS and YYEKEE (reference sequence). Trimming removed 5 bases from V and 0 bases from J, with 8 bases in between. The CDR3 is 13 residues long. CDR3 in amino acids: CASREFVNTEAFF. Written as DNA, the CDR3 is TGTGCCAGCAGGGAGTTCGTGAACACTGAAGCTTTCTTT. Full variable domain (rest looked up from reference TRBV5-5 and TRBJ1-1): DAGVTQSPTHLIKTRGQQVTLRCSPISGHKSVSWYQQVLGQGPQFIFQYYEKEERGRGNFPDRFSARQFPNYSSELNVNALLLGDSALYLCASREFVNTEAFFGQGTRLTVV.

This clone is a singleton in its sample. V gene TRBV18 combines with J gene TRBJ2-5; D possibly corresponds to TRBD2 (6 bases). V dropped 5 bases and J dropped 2 bases, with 12 bases sitting between them. The CDR3 consists of 14 residues. Per germline, CDR1 KGHSH and CDR2 LQKENI. DNA for the CDR3: TGTGCCAGCTCAAACCGGGACTTACAAGAGACCCAGTACTTC. It yields the protein CASSNRDLQETQYF.

The chain recombines TRBV19 with TRBJ2-5; D not certain. The CDR3 runs 13 residues. CDR1 is LNHDA, CDR2 SQIVND, per germline (reference sequence). With 3 bases removed from V and 2 bases from J, the gap between germline ends came to 7 bases. The CDR3 protein is CASSMGGQETQYF. DNA for the CDR3: TGTGCCAGTAGTATGGGCGGACAAGAGACCCAGTACTTC. Together with reference TRBV19 and TRBJ2-5, the CDR3 gives the full variable domain: DGGITQSPKYLFRKEGQNVTLSCEQNLNHDAMYWYRQDPGQGLRLIYYSQIVNDFQKGDIAEGYSVSREKKESFPLTVTSAQKNPTAFYLCASSMGGQETQYFGPGTRLLVL.

The V call is TRBV7-2, the J call TRBJ2-2; possible D gene TRBD1, 6 bases. V was clipped by 2 bases and J by 5 bases, with 12 bases between them. Germline assignment: CDR1 SGHTA and CDR2 FQGNSA. The CDR3 consists of 15 residues. This chain's CDR3 is CASSLSAGATGELFF. The CDR3 coding sequence is TGTGCCAGCAGCTTATCGGCAGGGGCTACCGGGGAGCTGTTTTTT.

The chain couples TRBV6-2 or TRBV6-3 to TRBJ2-7; unclear D gene. CDR1 is MNHEY and CDR2 is SVGEGT in the germline V gene. The CDR3 covers 15 residues. The V end lost 6 bases, the J end lost 0 bases, and 15 bases lay between the germline ends. The CDR3 is CASSLTRSPSYEQYF. As DNA, the CDR3 is TGTGCCAGCAGCCTAACCAGGTCCCCCTCCTACGAGCAGTACTTC.

V gene TRBV23-1 combines with J gene TRBJ2-3, with 8 bases aligning to TRBD1. TRBV23-1 is classed as an ORF, of uncertain function. This CDR3 region has 15 residues. The trim removed 4 bases at V and 4 bases at J, leaving 7 bases unmatched. The CDR3: CASSPRDRRPDTQYF. CDR3 nucleotide sequence: TGCGCCAGCAGTCCCCGGGACAGGCGCCCAGATACGCAGTATTTT.

The rearrangement uses TRBV5-4 and TRBJ2-2, with a tentative D call TRBD2 (6 bases). The CDR3 is 16 residues long. CDR1 and CDR2 from the germline V gene are SGHNT and YYREEE (reference sequence). The V gene lost 4 bases and the J gene lost 8 bases, with 21 bases spanning the gap. DNA for the CDR3: TGTGCCAGCAGCCCCCCAAATCCGTTGGGAGGTGGGGAGCTGTTTTTT. Amino acids: CASSPPNPLGGGELFF.

The CDR3 protein is CASSQGGRGSYEQYF. The CDR3 DNA reads TGTGCCAGCAGCCAAGGTGGCAGGGGGTCCTACGAGCAGTACTTC. The chain employs TRBV3-1 (or the pseudogene TRBV3-2) and TRBJ2-7, with 7 nucleotides matching TRBD1. The ends lost 1 base at V and 1 base at J; junction bases unmatched: 4. The CDR3 contains 15 residues. Germline values: CDR1 LGHDT, CDR2 YNNKEL (reference sequence).

The chain combines TRBV11-1 with TRBJ2-1; D unclear. Germline values: CDR1 SGHAT, CDR2 FQDESV (reference sequence). Trimming cost V 3 bases and J 4 bases, with 10 bases left between them. CDR3 length: 14 amino acids. CDR3 sequence: CASSFPRVYNEQFF. Written as DNA, the CDR3 is TGTGCCAGCAGCTTCCCCCGGGTGTACAATGAGCAGTTCTTC.

The V gene is TRBV5-4, the J gene TRBJ2-7; D tentatively fits TRBD1 or TRBD2 (5 bases each). Germline V gene data show CDR1 as SGHNT and CDR2 as YYREEE (reference sequence). Trimming took 4 bases from V and 0 from J, leaving 14 bases between them. This CDR3 has 15 amino acids. CDR3 sequence reads: CASSPGTDFSYEQYF. Here the CDR3 DNA reads TGTGCCAGCAGCCCTGGGACGGACTTCTCCTACGAGCAGTACTTC.

The chain joins TRBV7-9 to TRBJ2-1; TRBD2 is a possible D gene (5 bases). Looked up from germline, CDR1 is SEHNR and CDR2 is FQNEAQ (reference sequence). The CDR3 has 13 amino acids. Deletions cut 3 bases from V and 8 bases from J, with 11 bases between. The CDR3, as DNA: TGTGCCAGCAGCTTCACAGAGGGAGATGAGCAGTTCTTC. Protein sequence: CASSFTEGDEQFF.